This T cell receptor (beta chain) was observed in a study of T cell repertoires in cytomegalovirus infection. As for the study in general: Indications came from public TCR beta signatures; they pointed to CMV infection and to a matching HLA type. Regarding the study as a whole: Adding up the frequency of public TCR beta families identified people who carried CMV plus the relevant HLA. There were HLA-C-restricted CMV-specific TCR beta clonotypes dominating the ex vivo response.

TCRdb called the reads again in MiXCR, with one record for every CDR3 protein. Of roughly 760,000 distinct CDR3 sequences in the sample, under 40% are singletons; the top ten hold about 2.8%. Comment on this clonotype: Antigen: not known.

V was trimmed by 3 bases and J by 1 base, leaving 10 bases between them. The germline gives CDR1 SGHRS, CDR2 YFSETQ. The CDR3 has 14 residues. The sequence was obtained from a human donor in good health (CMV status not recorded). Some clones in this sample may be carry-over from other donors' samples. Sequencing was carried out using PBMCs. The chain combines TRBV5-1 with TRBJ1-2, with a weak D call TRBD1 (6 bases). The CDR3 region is CASSWDTNNYGYTF. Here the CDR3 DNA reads TGCGCCAGCAGCTGGGACACTAATAACTATGGCTACACCTTC. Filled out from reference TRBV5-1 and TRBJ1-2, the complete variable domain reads KAGVTQTPRYLIKTRGQQVTLSCSPISGHRSVSWYQQTPGQGLQFLFEYFSETQRNKGNFPGRFSGRQFSNSRSEMNVSTLELGDSALYLCASSWDTNNYGYTFGSGTRLTVV.